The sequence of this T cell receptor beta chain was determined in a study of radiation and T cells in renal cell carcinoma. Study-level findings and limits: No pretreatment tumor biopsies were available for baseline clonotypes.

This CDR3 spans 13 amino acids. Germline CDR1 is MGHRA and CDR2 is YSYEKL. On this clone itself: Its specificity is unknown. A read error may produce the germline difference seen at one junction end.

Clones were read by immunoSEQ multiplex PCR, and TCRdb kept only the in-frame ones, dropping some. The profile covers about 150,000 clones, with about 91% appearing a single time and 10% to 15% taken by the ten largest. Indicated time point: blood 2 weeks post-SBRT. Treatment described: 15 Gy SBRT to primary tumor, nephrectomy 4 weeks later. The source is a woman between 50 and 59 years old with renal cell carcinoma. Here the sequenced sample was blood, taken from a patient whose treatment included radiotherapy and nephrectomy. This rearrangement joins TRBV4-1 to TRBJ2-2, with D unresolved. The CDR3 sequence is CASGQVLTGELFF. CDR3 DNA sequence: TGCGCCAGCGGCCAAGTCCTCACCGGGGAGCTGTTTTTT.